The clone carrying this T cell receptor (beta chain) was counted ten times or more. This sample was included in a study of T-cell reconstitution after alpha-beta-depleted transplantation in children. This CDR3 region has 12 residues. From germline, CDR1 is MNHEY and CDR2 SVGAGI. Trimming cost V 8 bases and J 6 bases, with 12 bases left between them. The authors prepared the TCRbeta library with unique molecular identifiers. TCRdb passed the PCR reads through MiXCR, listing each CDR3 protein once. In the table there are about 580,000 distinct CDR3 sequences, roughly 24% of which are singletons. V and J are TRBV6-5 and TRBJ2-3; D gene ambiguous. The TCR comes from a boy under two years old who had a stem cell transplant for acute myeloid leukemia, so the T cells may come from the graft donor. The specimen comprised PBMCs, mostly from graft donor cells, sampled 360 days after TCRalphabeta/CD19-depleted stem cell transplant. The CDR3 nucleotides read TGTGCCAGCGGTATACCGTGGGATACGCAGTATTTT. As protein: CASGIPWDTQYF.